This T cell receptor beta chain was captured by sequencing in a study of T cell responses to AZD1222 COVID-19 vaccine. Study-level points and caveats: Nearly half of unique spike-specific TCRs reportedly avoided B.1.351 and B.1.1.7 mutated regions.

Method: immunoSEQ multiplex PCR; TCRdb's copy keeps in-frame clones and lacks some. The sample has some 130,000 clones, roughly 87% seen once; the top ten hold 4.5% to 7%. This clone was recorded once. Its antigen is unknown. This CDR3 has 14 amino acids. V lost 2 bases to trimming and J lost 1 base, with 9 bases between them. The germline V gene encodes CDR1 SGHRS and CDR2 YFSETQ. The clonotype comes from an adult who received the AZD1222 COVID-19 vaccine. The gene calls are TRBV5-1 and TRBJ2-5; the D is unclear. The sequences come from peripheral blood, collected 28 days after the second AZD1222 dose. CDR3 in amino acids: CASSLTRPQETQYF. CDR3 bases: TGCGCCAGCAGCTTAACGCGGCCCCAAGAGACCCAGTACTTC. The whole variable domain, remainder taken from reference TRBV5-1 and TRBJ2-5, is KAGVTQTPRYLIKTRGQQVTLSCSPISGHRSVSWYQQTPGQGLQFLFEYFSETQRNKGNFPGRFSGRQFSNSRSEMNVSTLELGDSALYLCASSLTRPQETQYFGPGTRLLVL.